These 3 T cell receptor beta chains originate from one sample sequenced in a study of PD-1 blockade in classical Hodgkin lymphoma. The method was immunoSEQ multiplex PCR; TCRdb's version includes in-frame clones alone and lacks a portion of them. In the table there are approximately 20,000 clones, roughly three quarters of which are singletons. Documented time point: cycle 4 day 1 (C4D1), after five to seven weeks of nivolumab. Relapses following autologous stem cell transplantation were seen in all patients, with brentuximab vedotin exposure varying. The sequenced sample was peripheral blood mononuclear cells (PBMCs), obtained before the fourth cycle of nivolumab. These receptors came from a human donor with classical Hodgkin lymphoma.

The V gene is TRBV7-2, the J gene TRBJ2-7, with a weak D call TRBD2 (7 bases). The CDR3 runs 17 residues. Between the trimmed V and J ends, which lost 1 base and 5 bases, there was a span of 21 bases. Germline V gene lookup returns CDR1 SGHTA and CDR2 FQGNSA. In nucleotides, the CDR3 is TGTGCCAGCAGCTTAGAGGGGGGGCTAGGCTCCCGGCACGAGCAGTACTTC. Translating gives CASSLEGGLGSRHEQYF.

A few counts support this clone. The chain couples TRBV28 to TRBJ2-5; 13 nucleotides align to TRBD2. CDR1 and CDR2 (germline): MDHEN, SYDVKM. J gave up 12 bases and V 5 bases, and 15 bases lay outside the gene matches. This CDR3 is 16 amino acids long. The CDR3 spells CASSPTRTSGGAAKYF. The DNA of the CDR3 is TGTGCCAGCAGTCCTACGAGGACTAGCGGGGGAGCCGCGAAGTACTTC.

The chain has TRBV9 and TRBJ2-2, with D possibly TRBD1 on 5 matching bases. V dropped 4 bases and J dropped 7 bases, with 17 bases sitting between them. Germline CDR1 SGDLS, CDR2 YYNGEE. This CDR3 is 15 amino acids long. The CDR3 loop reads CASSPYLQGIGELFF. The CDR3 DNA follows: TGTGCCAGCAGCCCCTACCTTCAGGGAATCGGGGAGCTGTTTTTT.